Shown below are 16 T cell receptor beta chains from a single sample sequenced in a study of CD8+CD57+ T cells in acquired aplastic anemia. Template material for TCR beta VDJ and CDR3 profiling consisted of genomic DNA. TCRdb redid the calling of the reads with MiXCR, one entry per CDR3 protein. This table holds about 180,000 distinct CDR3 sequences, 40% to 55% found once. Input material: sorted CD4+, CD8+, or CD8+CD57+ T cells (not recorded which) from PBMCs. These receptors were taken from a human donor in good health.

The rearrangement joins TRBV20-1 to TRBJ2-7; 13 bases fit TRBD2. Germline lookup yields CDR1 DFQATT and CDR2 SNEGSKA (reference sequence). V gave up 3 bases and J gave up 4 bases; unmatched junction bases: 9. CDR3 length equals 16 residues. CDR3 in amino acids: CSARARTSGSVYEQYF. DNA for the CDR3: TGCAGTGCTAGGGCCCGGACTAGCGGGAGTGTGTACGAGCAGTACTTC.

In its sample, this clonotype was seen many times. The V and J genes are TRBV6-1 and TRBJ1-1, with a weak D call TRBD1 (5 bases). The germline gives CDR1 MNHNS, CDR2 SASEGT. The V and J ends lost 4 bases and 7 bases respectively, with 7 bases between them. The CDR3 is 11 amino acids. The CDR3 spells CASSAGREAFF. The CDR3 bases are TGTGCCAGCAGTGCGGGACGTGAAGCTTTCTTT.

The chain's CDR3 is CASSLMDTEAFF. The CDR3 region has the DNA TGTGCCAGCAGCTTGATGGACACTGAAGCTTTCTTT. The rearrangement links TRBV5-5 to TRBJ1-1; D remains ambiguous. Germline values: CDR1 SGHKS, CDR2 YYEKEE (reference sequence). V was trimmed by 1 base and J by 3 bases, leaving 4 bases between them. The length of the CDR3 is 12 residues.

This clonotype occurred many times. This chain connects TRBV20-1 to TRBJ1-3; D unresolved. Germline-derived CDR1 and CDR2 are DFQATT and SNEGSKA (reference sequence). The ends were cut back, 3 bases at V and 4 bases at J, with 13 bases in the middle. The CDR3 is 14 amino acids. The CDR3 DNA follows: TGCAGTGCTAGCCCCGATCGGACCGGAAACACCATATATTTT. Its translation: CSASPDRTGNTIYF.

This chain uses TRBV5-1 with TRBJ1-6; D is perhaps TRBD1 (6 bases). Per the germline V gene, CDR1 is SGHRS and CDR2 is YFSETQ. The CDR3 runs 14 residues. Trimming removed 1 base at V and 8 bases at J, with 10 bases between. CDR3 sequence reads: CASSLSGADSPLHF. DNA of the CDR3: TGCGCCAGCAGCTTGTCAGGGGCCGATTCACCCCTCCACTTT.

The rearrangement links TRBV20-1 to TRBJ2-3; 8 positions match TRBD2. CDR1 DFQATT and CDR2 SNEGSKA come from the germline V gene (reference sequence). J gave up 2 bases and V 8 bases, and 18 bases lay outside the gene matches. This CDR3 is built from 17 residues. The CDR3 DNA follows: TGCAGTTCAGCTGGGCCCTCCGGAGCGGGAGACACAGATACGCAGTATTTT. Translated: CSSAGPSGAGDTDTQYF.

Only one count was recorded for this clonotype. This may arise from a read error, as a much more abundant clone is one base away. The chain links TRBV11-2 to TRBJ2-7; 8 bases line up with TRBD2. The germline V gene has CDR1 SGHAT and CDR2 FQNNGV. The CDR3 is 15 amino acids. CDR3 coding DNA: TGTGCCAGCAGCTTTACCTCTGGACTAGCTCTCGAGCGGTACTTC. Its translation is CASSFTSGLALERYF.

This chain joins TRBV11-2 and TRBJ1-2; TRBD1 is a possible D gene (5 bases). Germline CDR1 SGHAT, CDR2 FQNNGV. With 8 bases removed from V and 2 bases from J, the gap between germline ends came to 6 bases. This CDR3 contains 11 residues. The CDR3 DNA is TGTGCCAGCGCAGGGAACTATGGCTACACCTTC. Its protein product is CASAGNYGYTF.

Of note for this clonotype: Possible read error: a much larger clone is one base away. Since no conserved phenylalanine or tryptophan closes the CDR3, a read error is the likely cause. This sequence joins TRBV6-1 and TRBJ2-2; D is ambiguous. Germline V lookup: CDR1 MNHNS, CDR2 SASEGT. V lost 5 bases and J 6 bases, leaving 4 bases between the germline ends. This CDR3 region has 11 residues. This CDR3 reads CASSRAGELFL. The CDR3 DNA reads as TGTGCCAGCAGTCGGGCCGGGGAGCTGTTTCTT.

This clonotype showed up just a few times. The CDR3 spells CASSELGTSGKGFQETQYF. The DNA of the CDR3 is TGTGCCAGCAGTGAATTGGGGACTAGCGGGAAGGGGTTCCAAGAGACCCAGTACTTC. The rearrangement uses TRBV25-1 and TRBJ2-5; 13 bases are shared with TRBD2. The ends lost 1 base at V and 1 base at J; junction bases unmatched: 9. Germline assignment: CDR1 MGHDK and CDR2 SYGVNS. CDR3 length equals 19 residues.

The CDR3: CASHRDRTTYEQYF. In DNA form, the CDR3 reads TGTGCCAGCCACCGGGACAGGACCACCTACGAGCAGTACTTC. The chain joins TRBV10-3 to TRBJ2-7; 8 bases match TRBD1. Germline trimming cut 10 bases from V and 2 bases from J; bases unmatched to any gene: 10. Germline lookup yields CDR1 ENHRY and CDR2 SYGVKD. The CDR3 is 14 residues long.

This clonotype was seen only once. Since a much larger clone is just one base distant, this may be a read error. This sequence joins TRBV29-1 and TRBJ1-1, with 7 nucleotides matching TRBD1. V was clipped by 4 bases and J by 4 bases; unmatched bases: 6. The CDR3 is 13 amino acids. Germline CDR1 reads SQVTM; CDR2 reads ANQGSEA. The CDR3, as DNA: TGCAGCGTTGGGGGACAGATGAGCACTGAAGCTTTCTTT. Translating gives CSVGGQMSTEAFF.

This clonotype showed up many times. This rearrangement joins TRBV7-2 to TRBJ2-1, with D perhaps matching TRBD2 (6 bases). Germline-derived CDR1 and CDR2 are SGHTA and FQGNSA. With 3 bases removed from V and 9 bases from J, the gap between germline ends came to 15 bases. This CDR3 contains 14 residues. The CDR3 here is CASSFGGTGTEQFF. CDR3 nucleotides: TGTGCCAGCAGCTTTGGAGGGACCGGGACTGAGCAGTTCTTC.

The sample holds a few counts of this clonotype. The chain combines TRBV7-9 with TRBJ2-5; 7 bases fit TRBD1. The CDR3 contains 15 residues. Germline V CDR1 and CDR2: SEHNR, FQNEAQ (reference sequence). The trim removed 5 bases at V and 1 base at J, leaving 7 bases unmatched. The CDR3 spells CASSPVGQTQETQYF. The CDR3 DNA is TGTGCCAGCAGCCCCGTGGGACAGACCCAAGAGACCCAGTACTTC.

Of note for this clonotype: Its ends do not fully match the called genes, so a read error is possible. V and J are TRBV5-4 and TRBJ2-3; D remains ambiguous. Germline V CDR1 and CDR2: SGHNT, YYREEE (reference sequence). This CDR3 is built from 12 residues. This CDR3 is CAGSLFTDTQYF. DNA for the CDR3: TGTGCCGGCAGCCTCTTCACAGATACGCAGTATTTT. Supplemented by reference TRBV5-4 and TRBJ2-3, the full variable domain reads ETGVTQSPTHLIKTRGQQVTLRCSSQSGHNTVSWYQQALGQGPQFIFQYYREEENGRGNFPPRFSGLQFPNYSSELNVNALELDDSALYLCAGSLFTDTQYFGPGTRLTVL.

This clonotype was seen many times. A read error may account for a junction end that differs from germline. The CDR3 sequence is CASSLVGNTEAFF. In DNA form, the CDR3 reads TGTGCCAGCAGCTTAGTAGGTAACACTGAAGCTTTCTTT. The chain carries TRBV12-3 or TRBV12-4 and TRBJ1-1; D uncertain. CDR3 length equals 13 residues.